This T cell receptor (beta chain) was sequenced during a study of post-analysis software for immune sequencing data. Study-level information: The disease courses covered relapsing-remitting, secondary progressive and progressive-relapsing multiple sclerosis. General study points: Patients had higher frequencies than controls of a few TRBV segments, including TRBV5-6, TRBV5-1 and TRBV20-1. Significantly lower normalized Chao1 diversity was found in patients with multiple sclerosis relative to controls. Same-batch samples co-clustered strongly by F measure.

This CDR3 comprises 16 residues. V trimming: 5 bases; J trimming: 0 bases; junction bases outside the gene matches: 7. Germline CDR1 LNHNV, CDR2 YYDKDF (reference sequence). TCR beta libraries were prepared from cDNA with unique molecular identifiers. Input populations of roughly 0.95 to 10 million T cells gave rise to some 500,000 cDNA molecules. TCRdb independently ran MiXCR on the PCR reads; one entry per CDR3 protein. The table records about 540,000 distinct CDR3 sequences, around a third of them present only once. This clonotype was seen a handful of times. The antigen remains unidentified. V gene TRBV15 combines with J gene TRBJ2-1; 7 bases align to TRBD1. Specimen: blood. The sequence was collected from a girl under 18 with multiple sclerosis. The CDR3 spells CATSEWGQSSYNEQFF. In DNA, the CDR3 is TGTGCCACCAGCGAATGGGGACAGAGCTCCTACAATGAGCAGTTCTTC.